The 9 T cell receptor beta chains presented below share a single source sample, sequenced in a study of T cells after posttransplantation cyclophosphamide. Sequencing used immunoSEQ multiplex PCR; TCRdb keeps in-frame clones, though not all of them. The repertoire holds about 52,000 clones, approximately 94% seen once, with about 3.1% in the top ten. The sample was PBMCs. These TCRs come from a woman aged 25-40 years in good health and a related stem cell transplant donor.

The chain combines TRBV4-3 with TRBJ2-1; possibly TRBD2 for D (7 bases). The germline CDR1 and CDR2 sequences are LGHNA and YSLEER. CDR3 length: 14 residues. V dropped 3 bases and J dropped 8 bases, with 14 bases sitting between them. The CDR3 DNA follows: TGCGCCAGCAGCCAGGTCCCGGGGGGCTATGAGCAGTTCTTC. It encodes CASSQVPGGYEQFF.

With regard to this clone: This CDR3 is also generated by other DNA sequences in the sample. The chain links TRBV7-7 to TRBJ2-7, with D tentatively TRBD1 (5 bases). V shed 5 bases and J shed 3 bases, with 14 bases lying between them. The CDR3 spans 14 residues. Germline CDR1 is SSHAT and CDR2 is FNYEAQ (reference sequence). The CDR3 nucleotides are TGTGCCAGCAGCGTTGGGCAGGGCCACTACGAGCAGTACTTC. This translates into CASSVGQGHYEQYF.

Comments on this clone: The same CDR3 can be traced to other DNA sequences in this sample. This chain joins TRBV7-9 and TRBJ1-1; 9 bases map to TRBD1. Losses at the gene ends were 6 bases for V and 6 bases for J; bases not matched to a gene: 11. This CDR3 is built from 15 residues. The germline V gene encodes CDR1 SEHNR and CDR2 FQNEAQ (reference sequence). CDR3 DNA sequence: TGTGCCAGCAGTTCGGCCGGGACAGGGAGCGCTGAAGCTTTCTTT. It is translated as CASSSAGTGSAEAFF.

V gene TRBV30 combines with J gene TRBJ1-1, with 8 bases matching TRBD1. The CDR3 extends over 12 amino acids. Germline lookup yields CDR1 GTSNPN and CDR2 SVGIG (reference sequence). V lost 2 bases and J lost 9; bases outside the gene matches: 5. This CDR3 reads CAWSYQGAKAFF. In DNA form, the CDR3 reads TGTGCCTGGAGTTATCAGGGGGCCAAAGCTTTCTTT.

The chain joins TRBV19 to TRBJ1-2; unclear D gene. The germline CDR1 and CDR2 sequences are LNHDA and SQIVND (reference sequence). This CDR3 region has 15 residues. V gave up 7 bases and J gave up 1 base, with 16 bases separating them. As DNA, the CDR3 is TGTGCCAGTAACCCGGGGATCCCCCTTAACTATGGCTACACCTTC. Translation: CASNPGIPLNYGYTF.

The V and J genes are TRBV5-8 and TRBJ1-5; 8 positions agree with TRBD1. The CDR3 runs to 14 residues. Trimming at V came to 3 bases and at J to 4 bases, leaving 3 bases not matched to a gene. Germline CDR1 SGHTS, CDR2 YDEGEE. CDR3 loop: CASSWTGRNQPQHF. As DNA, the CDR3 is TGTGCCAGCAGCTGGACAGGGAGAAATCAGCCCCAGCATTTT. The whole variable domain, filled in from reference TRBV5-8 and TRBJ1-5, reads EAGVTQSPTHLIKTRGQQATLRCSPISGHTSVYWYQQALGLGLQFLLWYDEGEERNRGNFPPRFSGRQFPNYSSELNVNALELEDSALYLCASSWTGRNQPQHFGDGTRLSIL.

This chain connects TRBV5-4 to TRBJ1-1, with TRBD1 identical over 9 bases. The CDR3 contains 14 residues. V lost 4 bases and J lost 5; bases outside the gene matches: 6. Germline CDR1 is SGHNT and CDR2 is YYREEE (reference sequence). This chain's CDR3 is CASSPTGGGTEAFF. The CDR3 DNA is TGTGCCAGCAGCCCGACAGGGGGTGGGACTGAAGCTTTCTTT.

This sequence joins TRBV5-5 and TRBJ2-3; 7 bases align to TRBD2. Germline CDR1 SGHKS, CDR2 YYEKEE (reference sequence). The CDR3 runs 15 residues. The trim removed 1 base at V and 4 bases at J, leaving 6 bases unmatched. The CDR3 sequence is CASSLRTGGSDTQYF. The CDR3 nucleotides read TGTGCCAGCAGCTTGCGGACGGGGGGATCAGATACGCAGTATTTT.

The V gene is TRBV5-5, the J gene TRBJ1-2; D possibly corresponds to TRBD1 (5 bases). Per germline, CDR1 SGHKS and CDR2 YYEKEE (reference sequence). This CDR3 contains 16 residues. Deletions cut 0 bases from V and 4 bases from J, with 16 bases between. The CDR3 spells CASSLGGHLSGYGYTF. The CDR3 DNA reads as TGTGCCAGCAGCTTGGGAGGACACCTCTCCGGCTATGGCTACACCTTC. The full variable domain, in which reference TRBV5-5 and TRBJ1-2 provide the parts outside the CDR3, is DAGVTQSPTHLIKTRGQQVTLRCSPISGHKSVSWYQQVLGQGPQFIFQYYEKEERGRGNFPDRFSARQFPNYSSELNVNALLLGDSALYLCASSLGGHLSGYGYTFGSGTRLTVV.